These 29 T cell receptor beta chains came from one sample sequenced in a study of breast tumors, draining lymph nodes, adjacent tissues. MiXCR was run by TCRdb on the multiplex PCR reads, yielding one entry per CDR3 protein. The sample contains 17,000 or so distinct CDR3 sequences, about 60% of which appear only once. The sequencing sample was made of tumor-adjacent breast tissue. The receptors here all came from a female donor with breast cancer. Some clones in this sample may be carry-over from other donors' samples.

The chain has TRBV20-1 and TRBJ2-3; D not certain. The CDR3 consists of 12 residues. Germline V CDR1 and CDR2: DFQATT, SNEGSKA (reference sequence). Trimming left V 1 base short and J 2 bases short, with 4 bases between. The DNA for the CDR3 is TGCAGTGCTAGAGGTCTCACAGATACGCAGTATTTT. Encoded protein: CSARGLTDTQYF.

This clonotype is medium-sized. The CDR3 sequence: CASGLQRFTF. In nucleotides, the CDR3 is TGTGCCAGCGGACTACAGCGCTTCACCTTC. The genes are TRBV6-6 and TRBJ1-2; D unresolved. The germline V gene encodes CDR1 MNHNY and CDR2 SVGAGI (reference sequence). This CDR3 region has 10 residues. Trimming removed 8 bases from V and 13 bases from J, with 14 bases in between.

By its share, this clonotype is medium-sized (0.01 to 0.1%). This chain links TRBV12-3 or TRBV12-4 with TRBJ1-6, with unresolved D. This CDR3 comprises 15 residues. V lost 1 base, J lost 3 bases, and 7 bases lay in between. The CDR3 reads CASSLGGSYNSPLHF. The CDR3 DNA reads as TGTGCCAGCAGTTTAGGCGGCAGCTATAATTCACCCCTCCACTTT.

The J gene is TRBJ2-7, the V gene TRBV7-2; TRBD2 aligns across 9 bases. J gave up 5 bases and V 3 bases, and 8 bases lay outside the gene matches. CDR1 is SGHTA and CDR2 is FQGNSA in the germline V gene. The CDR3 consists of 15 residues. CDR3 nucleotide sequence: TGTGCCAGCAGCTTCAATAGCGGGAGAGATGACGAGCAGTACTTC. This sequence encodes CASSFNSGRDDEQYF.

CDR3 amino acids: CASSPYSGGSSYNEQFF. CDR3 coding DNA: TGTGCCAGCAGCCCCTATAGCGGGGGGAGCTCCTACAATGAGCAGTTCTTC. The chain is built from TRBV7-6 and TRBJ2-1, with 10 bases that match TRBD2. The V segment lost 5 bases and the J segment 0 bases; nucleotides outside the gene matches: 7. Per germline, CDR1 SGHVS and CDR2 FNYEAQ. There are 17 residues in the CDR3.

At least ten counts were recorded for this clonotype. V gene TRBV11-2 combines with J gene TRBJ2-1, with D possibly being TRBD1 or TRBD2 (5 bases each). Germline values: CDR1 SGHAT, CDR2 FQNNGV. With 5 bases removed from V and 3 bases from J, the gap between germline ends came to 14 bases. The CDR3 is 15 amino acids. CDR3 DNA sequence: TGTGCCAGCAGCCTCGTTAGGGGAGTCTACAATGAGCAGTTCTTC. Amino acids: CASSLVRGVYNEQFF.

This clonotype has at least ten counts. Just one base apart from a much larger clone, this may be a read error. The chain is built from TRBV18 and TRBJ1-5; maybe TRBD1 (5 bases). Germline V gene sequence: CDR1 KGHSH, CDR2 LQKENI. V was trimmed by 8 bases and J by 4 bases, leaving 18 bases between them. This CDR3 region has 15 residues. The CDR3 here is CASPSDNAGNQPQHF. The CDR3 nucleotides are TGTGCCAGCCCTTCGGACAATGCTGGGAATCAGCCCCAGCATTTT.

This clonotype was counted at least ten times. This chain joins TRBV6-2 or TRBV6-3 and TRBJ2-1; 8 bases line up with TRBD2. The trim removed 7 bases at V and 9 bases at J, leaving 11 bases unmatched. Germline CDR1 reads MNHEY; CDR2 reads SVGEGT. The CDR3 covers 14 residues. Here the CDR3 reads CASNVAGNWGEQFF. Here the CDR3 DNA reads TGTGCCAGCAATGTAGCGGGGAACTGGGGTGAGCAGTTCTTC.

As to this clonotype: A junction end diverges from the germline sequence, so it may reflect a read error. The V and J genes are TRBV15 and TRBJ2-2; either TRBD1 or TRBD2 may fit D (5 bases each). CDR1 is LNHNV, CDR2 YYDKDF, per germline (reference sequence). The CDR3 contains 14 residues. The CDR3 DNA is TGTGCCACCCGCAGGGAGTTAGGCACCGGGGAGCTGTTTTTT. Translation gives CATRRELGTGELFF.

In this sample, this clonotype turned up once. A much larger clone lies a single base off, so this may be a read error. The chain carries TRBV19 and TRBJ1-1; 7 positions agree with TRBD1. V lost 6 bases and J lost 8; bases outside the gene matches: 9. Germline V lookup: CDR1 LNHDA, CDR2 SQIVND (reference sequence). This CDR3 spans 13 amino acids. CDR3 DNA: TGTGCCAGTAGCATGGGACAGAGGAGCGAAGCTTTCTTT. Translating it yields CASSMGQRSEAFF.

J is TRBJ1-6 and V is TRBV28; 9 bases are a match to TRBD1. The V and J ends lost 6 bases and 6 bases, in that order; junction bases with no gene match: 9. The CDR3 has 16 residues. Germline values: CDR1 MDHEN, CDR2 SYDVKM. CDR3 residues: CASSLKQGAGNSPLHF. The CDR3 DNA reads TGTGCCAGCAGCCTCAAACAGGGGGCGGGTAATTCACCCCTCCACTTT.

This clonotype was observed at least ten times. The genes are TRBV19 and TRBJ2-3, with 8 bases matching TRBD1. V was clipped by 10 bases and J by 4 bases; unmatched bases: 7. Germline V gives CDR1 LNHDA, CDR2 SQIVND (reference sequence). The CDR3 length is 13 residues. The CDR3 DNA sequence: TGTGCCACCCTTAGACAGGGGTCAGATACGCAGTATTTT. Amino acid sequence: CATLRQGSDTQYF.

The chain links TRBV20-1 to TRBJ2-7, with D tentatively TRBD2 (6 bases). V was pared by 1 base and J by 4 bases, with 17 bases between. This CDR3 has 15 amino acids. Germline V CDR1 and CDR2: DFQATT, SNEGSKA (reference sequence). The CDR3 region is CSARGDTGEAYEQYF. The CDR3, as DNA: TGCAGTGCTAGAGGTGACACGGGAGAGGCGTACGAGCAGTACTTC.

This clonotype has at least ten counts. The chain combines TRBV9 with TRBJ1-1; D is uncertain. The CDR3 has 14 residues. V lost 4 bases and J 0 bases, leaving 10 bases between the germline ends. Germline CDR1 SGDLS, CDR2 YYNGEE. Here the CDR3 DNA reads TGTGCCAGCAGCCCACGGAACATGAACACTGAAGCTTTCTTT. This gives the protein CASSPRNMNTEAFF. Filled out from reference TRBV9 and TRBJ1-1, the complete variable domain reads DSGVTQTPKHLITATGQRVTLRCSPRSGDLSVYWYQQSLDQGLQFLIQYYNGEERAKGNILERFSAQQFPDLHSELNLSSLELGDSALYFCASSPRNMNTEAFFGQGTRLTVV.

The rearrangement joins TRBV19 to TRBJ2-7, with D maybe TRBD1 (6 bases). This CDR3 is built from 16 residues. The V and J ends lost 5 bases and 7 bases respectively, with 24 bases between them. Germline loops: CDR1 LNHDA, CDR2 SQIVND (reference sequence). The CDR3 DNA follows: TGTGCCAGTAGTCAATATAACAGGGTCCCTCCGGGGGAGCAGTACTTC. It encodes CASSQYNRVPPGEQYF.

This sequence joins TRBV2 and TRBJ1-3, with D tentatively TRBD1 (6 bases). The V end lost 6 bases, the J end lost 6 bases, and 18 bases lay between the germline ends. Per the germline V gene, CDR1 is SNHLY and CDR2 is FYNNEI. The CDR3 contains 15 residues. The CDR3 nucleotides read TGTGCCAGCAGGCCAACAGGGAGGGGAGTAAACACCATATATTTT. Amino acids: CASRPTGRGVNTIYF.

This clonotype is labeled medium-sized. This chain uses TRBV7-9 with TRBJ1-2; a weak D match, TRBD1 (5 bases). V was cut by 1 base and J by 3 bases, with 21 bases left in between. There are 18 residues in the CDR3. CDR1 SEHNR and CDR2 FQNEAQ come from the germline V gene (reference sequence). The CDR3 DNA reads as TGTGCCAGCAGCTTAGAAGGGGCATCCGAGGCCCGGTACTATGGCTACACCTTC. Translation: CASSLEGASEARYYGYTF.

The CDR3 loop reads CASSATEGSSPLHF. As DNA, the CDR3 is TGTGCCAGCAGTGCGACAGAGGGAAGTTCACCCCTCCACTTT. The J gene is TRBJ1-6, the V gene TRBV2, with D perhaps matching TRBD1 (5 bases). Germline V gene data show CDR1 as SNHLY and CDR2 as FYNNEI. The V end lost 4 bases, the J end lost 9 bases, and 13 bases lay between the germline ends. The CDR3 is 14 residues long.

By sample share, this clonotype is medium-sized. The chain recombines TRBV4-3 with TRBJ1-6; D might be TRBD1 (5 bases). Germline V gene sequence: CDR1 LGHNA, CDR2 YSLEER. The V gene lost 4 bases and the J gene lost 7 bases, with 8 bases spanning the gap. The CDR3 sequence is 13 residues long. The CDR3 DNA reads TGCGCCAGCAGCCCACAGGAAAATTCACCCCTCCACTTT. Encoded protein: CASSPQENSPLHF.

The chain is built from TRBV7-8 and TRBJ2-6; D might be TRBD1 (5 bases). Trimming shortened V by 2 bases and J by 0 bases, and 14 bases separated the two germline ends. The CDR3 extends over 18 amino acids. CDR1 SGHVS and CDR2 FQNEAQ come from the germline V gene. The CDR3 is CASSLKTALSSGANVLTF. In DNA form, the CDR3 reads TGTGCCAGCAGCTTAAAGACAGCGCTCAGCTCTGGGGCCAACGTCCTGACTTTC. Full variable domain (rest looked up from reference TRBV7-8 and TRBJ2-6): GAGVSQSPRYKVAKRGQDVALRCDPISGHVSLFWYQQALGQGPEFLTYFQNEAQLDKSGLPSDRFFAERPEGSVSTLKIQRTQQEDSAVYLCASSLKTALSSGANVLTFGAGSRLTVL.

J is TRBJ2-5 and V is TRBV19, with 10 bases aligning to TRBD2. CDR1 and CDR2 from the germline V gene are LNHDA and SQIVND (reference sequence). The junction had 6 bases not matched to a gene; V was cut back by 6 bases and J by 2 bases. This CDR3 spans 15 amino acids. The CDR3 DNA sequence: TGTGCCAGTAGCCATCGACTAGCGGGTCAAGAGACCCAGTACTTC. Residues: CASSHRLAGQETQYF.

The chain employs TRBV2 and TRBJ1-2, with TRBD1 as a possible D gene (6 bases). CDR1 SNHLY and CDR2 FYNNEI come from the germline V gene. The CDR3 is 12 amino acids. Deletions cut 7 bases from V and 7 bases from J, with 13 bases between. DNA of the CDR3: TGTGCCAGCACCTTAGGGGGGACTGGCTACACCTTC. Protein: CASTLGGTGYTF.

This clonotype is labeled medium-sized. This chain uses TRBV12-3 or TRBV12-4 with TRBJ1-2, with TRBD1 as a possible D gene (6 bases). This CDR3 contains 14 residues. V lost 5 bases, J lost 0 bases, and 10 bases lay in between. The CDR3 spells CASSPTGPNYGYTF. As DNA, the CDR3 is TGTGCCAGCAGTCCTACAGGGCCTAACTATGGCTACACCTTC.

The chain links TRBV7-9 to TRBJ2-7, with a weak D call TRBD2 (6 bases). Trimming removed 5 bases from V and 5 bases from J, with 22 bases in between. From germline, CDR1 is SEHNR and CDR2 FQNEAQ (reference sequence). The CDR3 loop spans 16 amino acids. CDR3 DNA sequence: TGTGCCAGCAGCCAGATCCTCTTAGGAGGGCGTGACGAGCAGTACTTC. Protein product: CASSQILLGGRDEQYF.

In its sample, this clonotype was seen many times. The V gene is TRBV20-1, the J gene TRBJ1-1; D not resolved. Trimming took off 3 bases at V and 0 bases at J, with 8 bases between the two ends. The CDR3 loop spans 13 amino acids. Per the germline V gene, CDR1 is DFQATT and CDR2 is SNEGSKA (reference sequence). The CDR3 sequence: CSASRVLNTEAFF. CDR3 DNA sequence: TGCAGTGCTAGTCGGGTTTTGAACACTGAAGCTTTCTTT.

This clonotype came up a few times. This chain links TRBV9 with TRBJ2-5; 9 nucleotides align to TRBD2. The V and J ends lost 4 bases and 5 bases, in that order; junction bases with no gene match: 6. This CDR3 is built from 14 residues. Germline CDR1 is SGDLS and CDR2 is YYNGEE. This CDR3 reads CASSKAGGRETQYF. CDR3 coding DNA: TGTGCCAGCAGCAAGGCGGGGGGGAGGGAGACCCAGTACTTC.

About this clonotype: The junction does not match germline at one end; this may be a read error. CDR3 protein: CASSSGQPNHPQHF. DNA of the CDR3: TGCGCCAGCAGCTCGGGACAGCCGAATCACCCCCAGCATTTT. This chain uses TRBV5-1 with TRBJ1-5, with 7 bases identical to TRBD1. The CDR3 totals 14 residues. Germline lookup yields CDR1 SGHRS and CDR2 YFSETQ.

Ten or more counts support this clonotype. This sequence joins TRBV18 and TRBJ1-4; 7 bases map to TRBD1. With 0 bases clipped from V and 4 bases from J, the junction kept 2 bases outside the gene matches. The germline CDR1 and CDR2 sequences are KGHSH and LQKENI. CDR3 length equals 15 residues. In DNA form, the CDR3 reads TGTGCCAGCTCACCACCGGGACAGTATAATGAAAAACTGTTTTTT. It translates to CASSPPGQYNEKLFF.

In its sample, this clonotype ranks as medium-sized. CDR3 nucleotide sequence: TGTGCCAGCTCACCCACGGGATTCCAAGAGACCCAGTACTTC. This encodes CASSPTGFQETQYF. The V and J genes are TRBV18 and TRBJ2-5, with D possibly matching TRBD2 (5 bases). V was clipped by 3 bases and J by 1 base, with 9 bases between them. Germline V lookup: CDR1 KGHSH, CDR2 LQKENI. The CDR3 loop spans 14 amino acids.